Following are 7 T cell receptor beta chains from one sample sequenced in a study of T cells in Graves' hyperthyroidism and ophthalmopathy. Amplification of TCR beta CDR3 regions was performed using RNA transcripts as template. The HTBI primer set was used in a first-round RT-PCR of the TCR CDR3. TCRdb re-derived calls from the multiplex PCR reads in MiXCR, one entry per CDR3 protein. The data hold fewer than 750,000 distinct CDR3 sequences, with about 15% observed a single time. Sequences were obtained from blood. The origin of the receptors is a woman aged 45-60 years with Graves' ophthalmopathy.

The chain recombines TRBV7-6 with TRBJ1-5; the D gene is possibly TRBD1 (6 bases). The V and J ends lost 5 bases and 7 bases respectively, with 12 bases between them. There are 13 residues in the CDR3. CDR1 is SGHVS, CDR2 FNYEAQ, per germline. CDR3 sequence (DNA): TGTGCCAGCAGCCTCCAGGGGATCCAGCCCCAGCATTTT. It yields the protein CASSLQGIQPQHF. Full variable domain (missing parts from reference TRBV7-6 and TRBJ1-5): GAGVSQSPRYKVTKRGQDVALRCDPISGHVSLYWYRQALGQGPEFLTYFNYEAQQDKSGLPNDRFSAERPEGSISTLTIQRTEQRDSAMYRCASSLQGIQPQHFGDGTRLSIL.

The rearrangement joins TRBV7-3 to TRBJ2-1; the D gene is possibly TRBD2 (5 bases). Trimming took off 4 bases at V and 4 bases at J, with 14 bases between the two ends. Germline V gives CDR1 SGHTA, CDR2 FQGTGA. This CDR3 region has 15 residues. The CDR3 here is CASSSSGSLYNEQFF. CDR3 sequence (DNA): TGTGCCAGCAGCTCCAGCGGTTCCCTATACAATGAGCAGTTCTTC.

This clonotype was detected many times. The rearrangement uses TRBV28 and TRBJ2-1; 9 positions agree with TRBD1. Germline CDR1 MDHEN, CDR2 SYDVKM. V shed 11 bases and J 8 bases; nucleotides not matched to a gene: 7. The CDR3 consists of 12 residues. CDR3 in DNA: TGTGCCTCACAGGGGGCGCGCGATGAGCAGTTCTTC. Protein sequence: CASQGARDEQFF. Together with reference TRBV28 and TRBJ2-1, the CDR3 gives the full variable domain: DVKVTQSSRYLVKRTGEKVFLECVQDMDHENMFWYRQDPGLGLRLIYFSYDVKMKEKGDIPEGYSVSREKKERFSLILESASTNQTSMYLCASQGARDEQFFGPGTRLTVL.

This clonotype was seen at least ten times. This chain's CDR3 is CASSGPGMATRSDNEQFF. CDR3 sequence (DNA): TGTGCCAGCAGCGGTCCTGGGATGGCGACGAGGTCCGACAATGAGCAGTTCTTC. V is TRBV16 and J is TRBJ2-1; D is uncertain. V dropped 5 bases and J dropped 5 bases, with 25 bases sitting between them. This CDR3 comprises 18 residues. CDR1 and CDR2 from the germline V gene are KGHSY and FQNENV.

The V and J genes are TRBV6-1 and TRBJ2-5; D possibly corresponds to TRBD1 (6 bases). The CDR3 sequence is 15 residues long. Trimming left V 5 bases short and J 5 bases short, with 18 bases between. Germline CDR1 is MNHNS and CDR2 is SASEGT. CDR3 DNA sequence: TGTGCCAGCAGTAGCACAGGGTGGGATGTGGAGACCCAGTACTTC. Its protein product is CASSSTGWDVETQYF.

This clonotype was recorded a few times. This chain uses TRBV7-6 with TRBJ2-4; D is perhaps TRBD2 (5 bases). V was clipped by 5 bases and J by 0 bases, with 17 bases between them. Per germline, CDR1 SGHVS and CDR2 FNYEAQ. The CDR3 length is 17 residues. CDR3 coding DNA: TGTGCCAGCAGCCTTACATCGCCGACTATAGCCAAAAACATTCAGTACTTC. Its translation: CASSLTSPTIAKNIQYF.

Ten or more counts support this clonotype. The gene calls are TRBV20-1 and TRBJ2-5; TRBD2 agrees at 8 bases. CDR3 length equals 15 residues. V was pared by 0 bases and J by 5 bases, with 8 bases of the junction left unmatched. From germline, CDR1 is DFQATT and CDR2 SNEGSKA (reference sequence). CDR3: CSARDTGRAGETQYF. In nucleotides, the CDR3 is TGCAGTGCTAGAGATACCGGGAGGGCCGGGGAGACCCAGTACTTC.